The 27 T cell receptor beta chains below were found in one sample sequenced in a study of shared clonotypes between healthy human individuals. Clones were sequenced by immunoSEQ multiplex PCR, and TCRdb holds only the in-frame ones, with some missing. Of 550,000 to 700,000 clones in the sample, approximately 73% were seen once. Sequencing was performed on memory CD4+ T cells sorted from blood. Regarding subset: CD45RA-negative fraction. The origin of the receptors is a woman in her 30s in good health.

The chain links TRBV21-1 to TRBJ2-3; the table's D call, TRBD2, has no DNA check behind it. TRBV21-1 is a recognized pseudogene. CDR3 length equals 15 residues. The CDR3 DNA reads TGTGCCAGCAGCCCGCGACTAGCCCTAGGAGATACGCAGTATTTT. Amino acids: CASSPRLALGDTQYF.

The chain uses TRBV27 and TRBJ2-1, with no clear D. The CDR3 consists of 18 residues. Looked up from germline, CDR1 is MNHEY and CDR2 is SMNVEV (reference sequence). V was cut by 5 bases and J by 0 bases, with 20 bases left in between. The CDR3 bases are TGTGCCAGCAGTCCCGAAGGACCCTCTTGGAGCTCCTACAATGAGCAGTTCTTC. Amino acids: CASSPEGPSWSSYNEQFF.

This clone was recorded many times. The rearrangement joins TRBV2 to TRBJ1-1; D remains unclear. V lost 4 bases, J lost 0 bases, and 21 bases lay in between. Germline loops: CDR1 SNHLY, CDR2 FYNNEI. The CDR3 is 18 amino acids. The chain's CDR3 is CASSAVGMLYGLNTEAFF. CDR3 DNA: TGTGCCAGCAGTGCCGTAGGGATGTTGTATGGCTTGAACACTGAAGCTTTCTTT.

CDR3 bases: TGTGCCAGTAGTATCCGGACAGGGTCATACAATGAGCAGTTCTTC. This gives the protein CASSIRTGSYNEQFF. J is TRBJ2-1 and V is TRBV19; 8 positions match TRBD1. Trimming at V came to 3 bases and at J to 4 bases, leaving 5 bases not matched to a gene. This CDR3 has 15 amino acids. Germline V CDR1 and CDR2: LNHDA, SQIVND (reference sequence).

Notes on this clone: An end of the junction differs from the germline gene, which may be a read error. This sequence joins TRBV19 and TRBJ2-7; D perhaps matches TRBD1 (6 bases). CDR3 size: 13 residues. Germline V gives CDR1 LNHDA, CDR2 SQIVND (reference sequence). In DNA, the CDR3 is TGTGCCAGTAGCCCGACAGGTAGCTACGTGCAGTACTTC. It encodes CASSPTGSYVQYF. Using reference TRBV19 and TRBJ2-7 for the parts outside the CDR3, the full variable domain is DGGITQSPKYLFRKEGQNVTLSCEQNLNHDAMYWYRQDPGQGLRLIYYSQIVNDFQKGDIAEGYSVSREKKESFPLTVTSAQKNPTAFYLCASSPTGSYVQYFGPGTRLTVT.

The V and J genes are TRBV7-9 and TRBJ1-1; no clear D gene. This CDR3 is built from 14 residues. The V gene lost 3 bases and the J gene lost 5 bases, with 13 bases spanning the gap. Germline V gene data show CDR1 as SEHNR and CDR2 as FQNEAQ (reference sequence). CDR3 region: CASSLMDLGTEAFF. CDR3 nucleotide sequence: TGTGCCAGCAGCTTGATGGACCTTGGGACTGAAGCTTTCTTT. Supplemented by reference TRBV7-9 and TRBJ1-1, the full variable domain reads DTGVSQNPRHKITKRGQNVTFRCDPISEHNRLYWYRQTLGQGPEFLTYFQNEAQLEKSRLLSDRFSAERPKGSFSTLEIQRTEQGDSAMYLCASSLMDLGTEAFFGQGTRLTVV.

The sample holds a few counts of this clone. The CDR3: CASSYAGSFVETQYF. The CDR3 region has the DNA TGTGCCAGCAGTTATGCAGGGAGTTTTGTGGAGACCCAGTACTTC. V usage is TRBV28 and J usage is TRBJ2-5; D possibly matches TRBD1 or TRBD2 (5 bases each). Germline lookup yields CDR1 MDHEN and CDR2 SYDVKM. V lost 4 bases and J 5 bases, leaving 17 bases between the germline ends. The CDR3 sequence is 15 residues long.

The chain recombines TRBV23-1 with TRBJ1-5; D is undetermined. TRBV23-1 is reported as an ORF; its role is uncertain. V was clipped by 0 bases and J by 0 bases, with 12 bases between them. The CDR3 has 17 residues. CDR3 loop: CASSQSQSHLSNQPQHF. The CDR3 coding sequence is TGCGCCAGCAGTCAATCGCAGAGCCATCTTAGCAATCAGCCCCAGCATTTT.

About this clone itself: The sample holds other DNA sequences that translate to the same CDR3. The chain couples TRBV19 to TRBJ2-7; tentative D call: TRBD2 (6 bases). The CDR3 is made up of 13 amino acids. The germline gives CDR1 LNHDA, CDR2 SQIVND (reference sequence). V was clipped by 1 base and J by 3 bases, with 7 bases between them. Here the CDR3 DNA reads TGTGCCAGTAGTATAGTGGGGGGCTACGAGCAGTACTTC. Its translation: CASSIVGGYEQYF.

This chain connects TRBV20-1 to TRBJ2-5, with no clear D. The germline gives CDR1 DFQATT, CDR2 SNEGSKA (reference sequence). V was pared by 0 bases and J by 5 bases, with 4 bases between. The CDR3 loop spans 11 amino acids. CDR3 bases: TGCAGTGCTAGAGAAGGGGAGACCCAGTACTTC. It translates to CSAREGETQYF.

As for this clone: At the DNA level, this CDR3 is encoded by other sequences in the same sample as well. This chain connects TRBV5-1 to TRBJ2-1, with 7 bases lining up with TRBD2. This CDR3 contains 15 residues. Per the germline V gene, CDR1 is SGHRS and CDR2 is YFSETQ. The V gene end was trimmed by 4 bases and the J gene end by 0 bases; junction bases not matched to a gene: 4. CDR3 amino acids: CASSPRTSSYNEQFF. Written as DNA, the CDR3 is TGCGCCAGCAGCCCCCGGACTAGCTCCTACAATGAGCAGTTCTTC.

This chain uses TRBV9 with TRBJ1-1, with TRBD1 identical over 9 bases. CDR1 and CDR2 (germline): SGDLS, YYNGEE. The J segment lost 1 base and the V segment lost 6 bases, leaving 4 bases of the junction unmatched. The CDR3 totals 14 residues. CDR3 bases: TGTGCCAGCAACAGGGGGCAGGGGAACACTGAAGCTTTCTTT. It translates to CASNRGQGNTEAFF.

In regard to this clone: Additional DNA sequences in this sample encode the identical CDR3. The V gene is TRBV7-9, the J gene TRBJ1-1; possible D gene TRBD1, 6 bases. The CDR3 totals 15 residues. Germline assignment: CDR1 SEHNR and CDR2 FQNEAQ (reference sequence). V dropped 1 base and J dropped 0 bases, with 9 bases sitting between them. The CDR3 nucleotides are TGTGCCAGCAGCTTAGGACAGGACCTGAACACTGAAGCTTTCTTT. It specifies CASSLGQDLNTEAFF.

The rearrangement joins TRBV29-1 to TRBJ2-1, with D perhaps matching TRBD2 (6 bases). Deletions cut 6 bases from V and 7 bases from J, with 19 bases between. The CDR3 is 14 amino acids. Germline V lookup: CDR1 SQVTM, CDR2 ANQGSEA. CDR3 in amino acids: CSVHPGLLGNEQFF. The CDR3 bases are TGCAGCGTACATCCGGGACTCCTGGGGAATGAGCAGTTCTTC.

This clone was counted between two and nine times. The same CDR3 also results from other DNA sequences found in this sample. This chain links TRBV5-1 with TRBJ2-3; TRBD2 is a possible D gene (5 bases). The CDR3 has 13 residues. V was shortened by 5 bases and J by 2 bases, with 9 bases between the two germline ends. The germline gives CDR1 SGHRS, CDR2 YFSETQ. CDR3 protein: CASSREDTDTQYF. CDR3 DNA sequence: TGCGCCAGCAGTCGGGAAGACACAGATACGCAGTATTTT.

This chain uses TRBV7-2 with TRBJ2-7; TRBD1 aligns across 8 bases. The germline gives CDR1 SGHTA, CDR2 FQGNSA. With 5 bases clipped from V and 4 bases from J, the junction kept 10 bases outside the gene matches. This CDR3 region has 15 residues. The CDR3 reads CASSRGQGVRYEQYF. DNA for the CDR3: TGTGCCAGCAGCCGTGGACAGGGCGTTAGGTACGAGCAGTACTTC.

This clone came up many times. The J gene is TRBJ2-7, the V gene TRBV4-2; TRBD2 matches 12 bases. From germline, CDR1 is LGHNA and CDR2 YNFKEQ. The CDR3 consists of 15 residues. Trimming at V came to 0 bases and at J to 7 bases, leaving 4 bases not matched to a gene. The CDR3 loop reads CASSQERTSGIEQYF. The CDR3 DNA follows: TGTGCCAGCAGCCAAGAACGGACTAGCGGGATAGAGCAGTACTTC.

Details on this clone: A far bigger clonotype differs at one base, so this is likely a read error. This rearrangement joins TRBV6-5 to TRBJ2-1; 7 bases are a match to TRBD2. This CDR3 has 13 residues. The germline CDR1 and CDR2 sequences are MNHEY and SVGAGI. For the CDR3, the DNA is TGTGTCAGCAGTCCCGGGGGGTCCGACGAGCAGTTCTTC. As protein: CVSSPGGSDEQFF.

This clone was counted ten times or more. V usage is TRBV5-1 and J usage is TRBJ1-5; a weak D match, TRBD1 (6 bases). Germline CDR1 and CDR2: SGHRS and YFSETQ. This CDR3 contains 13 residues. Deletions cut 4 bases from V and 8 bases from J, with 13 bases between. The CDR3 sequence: CASSPGGEEPQHF. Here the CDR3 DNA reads TGCGCCAGCAGCCCTGGGGGCGAAGAGCCCCAGCATTTT.

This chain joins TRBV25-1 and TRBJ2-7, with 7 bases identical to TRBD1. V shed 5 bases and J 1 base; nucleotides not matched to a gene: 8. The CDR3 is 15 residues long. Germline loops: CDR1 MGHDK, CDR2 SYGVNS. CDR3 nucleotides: TGTGCCAGCAGTCCCGAGGGGGCGCGGTCCTACGAGCAGTACTTC. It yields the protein CASSPEGARSYEQYF.

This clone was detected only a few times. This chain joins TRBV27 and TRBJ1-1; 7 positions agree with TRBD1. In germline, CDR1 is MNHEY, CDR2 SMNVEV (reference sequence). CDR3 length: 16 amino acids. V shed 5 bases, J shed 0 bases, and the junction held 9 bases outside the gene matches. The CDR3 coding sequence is TGTGCCAGCAGTCATCGACAGGGAGTAATGAACACTGAAGCTTTCTTT. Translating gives CASSHRQGVMNTEAFF.

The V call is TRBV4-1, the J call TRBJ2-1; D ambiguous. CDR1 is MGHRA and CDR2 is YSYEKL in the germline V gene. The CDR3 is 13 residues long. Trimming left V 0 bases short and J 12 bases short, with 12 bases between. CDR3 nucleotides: TGCGCCAGCAGCCAAGAGAACGCGAGGCGGCAGTTCTTC. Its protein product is CASSQENARRQFF.

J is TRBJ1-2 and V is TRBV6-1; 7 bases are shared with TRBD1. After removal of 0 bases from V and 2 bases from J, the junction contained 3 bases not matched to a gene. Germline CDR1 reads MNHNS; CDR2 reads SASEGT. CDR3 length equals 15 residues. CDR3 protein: CASSEAPGGNYGYTF. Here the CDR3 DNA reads TGTGCCAGCAGTGAAGCGCCAGGGGGGAACTATGGCTACACCTTC.

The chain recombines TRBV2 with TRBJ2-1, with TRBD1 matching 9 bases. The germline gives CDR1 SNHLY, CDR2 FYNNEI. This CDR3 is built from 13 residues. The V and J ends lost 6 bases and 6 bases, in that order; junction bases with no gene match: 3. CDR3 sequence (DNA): TGTGCCAGCAGCGAGACAGGGGGCAATGAGCAGTTCTTC. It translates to CASSETGGNEQFF.

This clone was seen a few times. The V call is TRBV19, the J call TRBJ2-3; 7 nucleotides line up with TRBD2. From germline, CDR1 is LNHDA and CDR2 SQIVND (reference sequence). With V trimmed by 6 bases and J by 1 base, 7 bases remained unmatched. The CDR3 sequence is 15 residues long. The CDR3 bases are TGTGCCAGTAGCCGAACCACTAGCGGCACAGATACGCAGTATTTT. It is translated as CASSRTTSGTDTQYF. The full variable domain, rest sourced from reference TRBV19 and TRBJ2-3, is DGGITQSPKYLFRKEGQNVTLSCEQNLNHDAMYWYRQDPGQGLRLIYYSQIVNDFQKGDIAEGYSVSREKKESFPLTVTSAQKNPTAFYLCASSRTTSGTDTQYFGPGTRLTVL.

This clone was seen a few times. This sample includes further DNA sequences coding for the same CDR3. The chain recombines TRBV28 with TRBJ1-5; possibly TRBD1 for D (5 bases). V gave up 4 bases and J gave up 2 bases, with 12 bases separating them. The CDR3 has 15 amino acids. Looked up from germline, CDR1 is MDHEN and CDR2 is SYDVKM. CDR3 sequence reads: CASSSPGGGNQPQHF. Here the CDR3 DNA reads TGTGCCAGCAGTTCTCCTGGGGGTGGCAATCAGCCCCAGCATTTT. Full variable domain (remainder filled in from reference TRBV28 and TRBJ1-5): DVKVTQSSRYLVKRTGEKVFLECVQDMDHENMFWYRQDPGLGLRLIYFSYDVKMKEKGDIPEGYSVSREKKERFSLILESASTNQTSMYLCASSSPGGGNQPQHFGDGTRLSIL.

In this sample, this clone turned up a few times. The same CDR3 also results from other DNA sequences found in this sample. CDR3 loop: CASSRQVSNQPQHF. DNA for the CDR3: TGTGCCAGCAGCAGACAGGTTAGCAATCAGCCCCAGCATTTT. The rearrangement uses TRBV28 and TRBJ1-5; D possibly corresponds to TRBD1 (6 bases). V was pared by 6 bases and J by 0 bases, with 9 bases between. Germline V CDR1 and CDR2: MDHEN, SYDVKM. The CDR3 length is 14 residues.